This entry describes one TCR beta chain. The germline V gene has CDR1 MNHNY and CDR2 SVGAGI (reference sequence). This CDR3 is 12 amino acids long. V dropped 4 bases and J dropped 9 bases, with 10 bases sitting between them. Primers: 60 Vbeta forward and 13 Jbeta reverse. Clones were read by immunoSEQ multiplex PCR, and TCRdb kept only the in-frame ones, dropping some. The table lists around 170,000 clones, roughly 80% of them singletons. These data originate in a study of cytomegalovirus exposure and HLA in healthy donors. The V call is TRBV6-6, the J call TRBJ1-3; D uncertain. Sequencing input: PBMCs. This TCR was sampled from a man aged 40-49 years in good health and CMV-seronegative. The CDR3 sequence is CASSLEDGTIYF. Here the CDR3 DNA reads TGTGCCAGCAGTTTAGAAGATGGCACCATATATTTT.